This T cell receptor beta chain was observed in a study of cytomegalovirus exposure and HLA in healthy donors. Points from the study as a whole: Most TCR sequences proved rare, with some public TCRs found in many donors. Cytomegalovirus status was reportedly diagnosed by the classifier with high specificity and sensitivity.

Assay used: immunoSEQ multiplex PCR; TCRdb lists only in-frame clones, some missing. The sample contains 55,000 to 75,000 clones, approximately 96% of which appear only once. The CDR3 sequence is 14 residues long. The V and J ends lost 5 bases and 2 bases, in that order; junction bases with no gene match: 5. Germline lookup yields CDR1 MNHEY and CDR2 SVGAGI. To note about this clone: What it binds is not known.

This clonotype originated in a man in his late teens or twenties in good health and CMV-seropositive. This chain links TRBV6-5 with TRBJ2-7, with 8 positions matching TRBD2. What was sequenced was PBMCs. CDR3 DNA: TGTGCCAGCAGTCTGACTAGCGCTACCTACGAGCAGTACTTC. Its protein product is CASSLTSATYEQYF.